These 29 T cell receptor beta chains share one sample of origin, sequenced in a study of T cell clones after liver transplantation. The assay was immunoSEQ multiplex PCR, and TCRdb's table has in-frame clones only and misses some. The table lists tens of thousands of clones, over 70% of them singletons. The sequencing here drew on CD4+ T cells from blood, taken 12 months after liver transplant. All receptors come from a human patient who received a liver transplant. Part of the T cell pool may stem from the graft donor.

The chain joins TRBV6-5 to TRBJ2-1; weak D call: TRBD1 (6 bases). V was trimmed by 5 bases and J by 7 bases, leaving 18 bases between them. CDR1 is MNHEY, CDR2 SVGAGI, per germline. The CDR3 spans 15 residues. CDR3 sequence reads: CASSPGTSGVNEQFF. The CDR3 DNA reads as TGTGCCAGCAGTCCCGGGACATCTGGGGTGAATGAGCAGTTCTTC.

The rearrangement uses TRBV28 and TRBJ1-5; 7 positions agree with TRBD1. Trimming removed 3 bases from V and 5 bases from J; junction bases left unmatched: 4. The CDR3 is made up of 14 amino acids. Germline V gene data show CDR1 as MDHEN and CDR2 as SYDVKM. The CDR3 nucleotides read TGTGCCAGCAGTTTGGAGACAGGGCATCAGCCCCAGCATTTT. It specifies CASSLETGHQPQHF.

The chain employs TRBV28 and TRBJ1-5, with a possible D match to TRBD1 (6 bases). The CDR3 extends over 15 amino acids. Germline V gene data show CDR1 as MDHEN and CDR2 as SYDVKM. V gave up 5 bases and J gave up 2 bases, with 13 bases separating them. The CDR3 DNA follows: TGTGCCAGCAGTGTAGGGGGATTTGGCAATCAGCCCCAGCATTTT. Translation gives CASSVGGFGNQPQHF.

The rearrangement links TRBV6-1 to TRBJ2-3, with D possibly matching TRBD1 (5 bases). This CDR3 contains 14 residues. From germline, CDR1 is MNHNS and CDR2 SASEGT. V lost 3 bases to trimming and J lost 2 bases, with 9 bases between them. CDR3 in amino acids: CASSDRAYTDTQYF. For the CDR3, the DNA is TGTGCCAGCAGTGACAGGGCCTACACAGATACGCAGTATTTT.

The rearrangement links TRBV7-8 to TRBJ1-4; D may be TRBD1 (5 bases). The germline V gene encodes CDR1 SGHVS and CDR2 FQNEAQ. With 5 bases removed from V and 5 bases from J, the gap between germline ends came to 12 bases. The CDR3 extends over 14 amino acids. This chain's CDR3 is CASSLGRLNEKLFF. The CDR3, as DNA: TGTGCCAGCAGCCTGGGACGGCTGAATGAAAAACTGTTTTTT.

Comments on this clone: One junction end disagrees with the germline gene, perhaps due to a read error. The CDR3 spells CATSGFGNQPQHF. DNA of the CDR3: TGTGCCACCAGTGGGTTTGGCAATCAGCCCCAGCATTTT. This sequence joins TRBV6-1 and TRBJ1-5, with D unclear. CDR1 and CDR2 from the germline V gene are MNHNS and SASEGT. This CDR3 spans 13 amino acids.

This clone came up a few times. This chain joins TRBV11-2 and TRBJ2-5; 9 bases are shared with TRBD2. Germline V gene data show CDR1 as SGHAT and CDR2 as FQNNGV. The CDR3 sequence is 16 residues long. Trimming removed 1 base from V and 1 base from J; junction bases left unmatched: 4. Here the CDR3 reads CASSLGREGVQETQYF. In DNA form, the CDR3 reads TGTGCCAGCAGCTTAGGGCGGGAGGGAGTCCAAGAGACCCAGTACTTC.

The chain couples TRBV6-5 to TRBJ1-4; D gene uncertain. V lost 6 bases and J lost 10, with 15 bases in between. Germline assignment: CDR1 MNHEY and CDR2 SVGAGI. CDR3 length: 13 residues. CDR3 coding DNA: TGTGCCAGCAGGGACCTTCCCACTGGAAAACTGTTTTTT. Translation: CASRDLPTGKLFF.

The chain links TRBV11-2 to TRBJ1-1, with 11 bases identical to TRBD1. J gave up 4 bases and V 8 bases, and 6 bases lay outside the gene matches. CDR3 size: 14 residues. Germline V gives CDR1 SGHAT, CDR2 FQNNGV. CDR3 coding DNA: TGTGCCAGCCAAGCCGGGACAGGGGGCACTGAAGCTTTCTTT. As protein: CASQAGTGGTEAFF. Looking up the rest from reference TRBV11-2 and TRBJ1-1 gives the full variable domain: EAGVAQSPRYKIIEKRQSVAFWCNPISGHATLYWYQQILGQGPKLLIQFQNNGVVDDSQLPKDRFSAERLKGVDSTLKIQPAKLEDSAVYLCASQAGTGGTEAFFGQGTRLTVV.

The J gene is TRBJ1-1, the V gene TRBV30, with D unresolved. V lost 3 bases, J lost 5 bases, and 19 bases lay in between. The germline V gene has CDR1 GTSNPN and CDR2 SVGIG (reference sequence). The CDR3 runs to 15 residues. The CDR3 is CAWSPVGSRRTEAFF. The DNA for the CDR3 is TGTGCCTGGAGCCCCGTGGGCAGCAGGAGGACTGAAGCTTTCTTT.

This CDR3 reads CASSYLDRMTGELFF. In DNA, the CDR3 is TGTGCCAGCAGTTATTTAGACAGGATGACCGGGGAGCTGTTTTTT. This chain links TRBV6-6 with TRBJ2-2, with a weak D call TRBD1 (6 bases). CDR1 is MNHNY, CDR2 SVGAGI, per germline (reference sequence). V lost 3 bases to trimming and J lost 5 bases, with 13 bases between them. CDR3 length equals 15 residues.

The J gene is TRBJ1-4, the V gene TRBV7-8; D remains unclear. Deletions cut 5 bases from V and 5 bases from J, with 15 bases between. This CDR3 region has 15 residues. Germline CDR1 and CDR2: SGHVS and FQNEAQ. CDR3 protein: CASSNTLGGNEKLFF. CDR3 coding DNA: TGTGCCAGCAGCAACACTTTGGGCGGGAATGAAAAACTGTTTTTT.

For this clone: A junction end diverges from the germline sequence, so it may reflect a read error. This chain joins TRBV9 and TRBJ1-1; D is undetermined. This CDR3 is built from 15 residues. Germline CDR1 SGDLS, CDR2 YYNGEE. For the CDR3, the DNA is TGTGCCAGCAGCGTAGAGGGCTTTTTGAATACTGAAGCTTTCTTT. This encodes CASSVEGFLNTEAFF. Filled out from reference TRBV9 and TRBJ1-1, the complete variable domain reads DSGVTQTPKHLITATGQRVTLRCSPRSGDLSVYWYQQSLDQGLQFLIQYYNGEERAKGNILERFSAQQFPDLHSELNLSSLELGDSALYFCASSVEGFLNTEAFFGQGTRLTVV.

The rearrangement links TRBV5-4 to TRBJ2-1; 9 bases line up with TRBD2. Germline V gene lookup returns CDR1 SGHNT and CDR2 YYREEE (reference sequence). With 1 base clipped from V and 5 bases from J, the junction kept 7 bases outside the gene matches. The CDR3 has 16 residues. CDR3 sequence: CASSLKTSGADNEQFF. CDR3 sequence (DNA): TGTGCCAGCAGCTTGAAGACTAGCGGAGCTGACAATGAGCAGTTCTTC.

The chain links TRBV9 to TRBJ2-1; TRBD1 might be the D (6 bases). Between the trimmed V and J ends, which lost 2 bases and 7 bases, there was a span of 16 bases. Germline-derived CDR1 and CDR2 are SGDLS and YYNGEE. This CDR3 contains 15 residues. Here the CDR3 reads CASSVGQLEGNEQFF. The CDR3 nucleotides are TGTGCCAGCAGCGTCGGACAGCTAGAGGGGAATGAGCAGTTCTTC.

This chain joins TRBV27 and TRBJ1-3; 10 bases agree with TRBD1. There are 16 residues in the CDR3. Germline V gene data show CDR1 as MNHEY and CDR2 as SMNVEV (reference sequence). J lost 4 bases, V lost 4 bases, and 7 bases had no gene match. CDR3: CASSSLTGGEGNTIYF. In DNA form, the CDR3 reads TGTGCCAGCAGTTCCCTGACAGGGGGCGAGGGAAACACCATATATTTT.

The CDR3 sequence is CASTERGRTDTQYF. The DNA for the CDR3 is TGTGCCAGCACCGAGCGGGGACGCACAGATACGCAGTATTTT. The chain employs TRBV6-1 and TRBJ2-3; 7 positions agree with TRBD2. The V gene end was trimmed by 7 bases and the J gene end by 1 base; junction bases not matched to a gene: 5. Germline CDR1 and CDR2: MNHNS and SASEGT. This CDR3 spans 14 amino acids.

The rearrangement links TRBV28 to TRBJ2-5; maybe TRBD2 (6 bases). Germline loops: CDR1 MDHEN, CDR2 SYDVKM. The length of the CDR3 is 14 residues. Deletions cut 4 bases from V and 2 bases from J, with 11 bases between. The CDR3 region has the DNA TGTGCCAGCAGTTCGCCTAGCGCGCAAGAGACCCAGTACTTC. Translation gives CASSSPSAQETQYF. Together with reference TRBV28 and TRBJ2-5, the CDR3 gives the full variable domain: DVKVTQSSRYLVKRTGEKVFLECVQDMDHENMFWYRQDPGLGLRLIYFSYDVKMKEKGDIPEGYSVSREKKERFSLILESASTNQTSMYLCASSSPSAQETQYFGPGTRLLVL.

The chain has TRBV9 and TRBJ2-3; D not resolved. Germline CDR1 is SGDLS and CDR2 is YYNGEE. The CDR3 is 16 residues long. V lost 0 bases to trimming and J lost 1 base, with 12 bases between them. This CDR3 is CASSVGPPRGTDTQYF. In nucleotides, the CDR3 is TGTGCCAGCAGCGTAGGACCCCCAAGGGGCACAGATACGCAGTATTTT.

V and J are TRBV7-6 and TRBJ2-1; 10 nucleotides align to TRBD2. The CDR3 length is 19 residues. V gave up 1 base and J gave up 1 base; unmatched junction bases: 10. Germline CDR1 SGHVS, CDR2 FNYEAQ. The CDR3 nucleotides are TGTGCCAGCAGCTTAGGGTTGCCTAGCGGGAGACGGTCCTACAATGAGCAGTTCTTC. Translating gives CASSLGLPSGRRSYNEQFF.

The rearrangement joins TRBV10-3 to TRBJ1-5; the match to TRBD1 covers 9 bases. This CDR3 is built from 13 residues. V was pared by 6 bases and J by 9 bases, with 6 bases of the junction left unmatched. From germline, CDR1 is ENHRY and CDR2 SYGVKD. CDR3 DNA sequence: TGTGCCATCAGCGGACAGGGGAAATTGCCCCAGCATTTT. Its protein is CAISGQGKLPQHF.

The rearrangement links TRBV13 to TRBJ1-2; the D gene is possibly TRBD1 (6 bases). The CDR3 is 19 residues long. Germline CDR1 and CDR2: PRHDT and FYEKMQ (reference sequence). Trimming removed 2 bases from V and 0 bases from J, with 22 bases in between. This CDR3 is CASSLPPPPGTPANYGYTF. DNA for the CDR3: TGTGCCAGCAGCTTACCCCCACCTCCGGGGACACCAGCTAACTATGGCTACACCTTC.

This chain links TRBV5-4 with TRBJ2-3, with TRBD2 identical over 9 bases. CDR1 SGHNT and CDR2 YYREEE come from the germline V gene (reference sequence). After removal of 3 bases from V and 1 base from J, the junction contained 0 bases not matched to a gene. This CDR3 comprises 14 residues. CDR3 region: CASSSSGGTDTQYF. As DNA, the CDR3 is TGTGCCAGCAGCTCTAGCGGGGGCACAGATACGCAGTATTTT. The whole variable domain, filled in from reference TRBV5-4 and TRBJ2-3, reads ETGVTQSPTHLIKTRGQQVTLRCSSQSGHNTVSWYQQALGQGPQFIFQYYREEENGRGNFPPRFSGLQFPNYSSELNVNALELDDSALYLCASSSSGGTDTQYFGPGTRLTVL.

The chain carries TRBV7-2 and TRBJ2-7; D possibly matches TRBD1 or TRBD2 (5 bases each). The CDR3 extends over 13 amino acids. V was cut by 7 bases and J by 2 bases, with 12 bases left in between. Germline loops: CDR1 SGHTA, CDR2 FQGNSA. CDR3 region: CASTESGPYEQYF. CDR3 coding DNA: TGTGCCAGCACCGAGTCGGGACCCTACGAGCAGTACTTC.

This chain uses TRBV28 with TRBJ1-5; unclear D gene. Germline V gene lookup returns CDR1 MDHEN and CDR2 SYDVKM. Deletions cut 6 bases from V and 3 bases from J, with 15 bases between. The CDR3 sequence is 15 residues long. In DNA form, the CDR3 reads TGTGCCAGCAGCCGGAGGTCGGGTATCAATCAGCCCCAGCATTTT. As protein: CASSRRSGINQPQHF.

The chain combines TRBV6-6 with TRBJ1-1; 8 bases align to TRBD1. The CDR3 contains 14 residues. CDR1 is MNHNY, CDR2 SVGAGI, per germline (reference sequence). Trimming cost V 7 bases and J 4 bases; bases outside gene matches: 8. The CDR3 region has the DNA TGTGCCAGCAATGACAGGGGCGGGAGCACTGAAGCTTTCTTT. This translates into CASNDRGGSTEAFF.

This chain links TRBV28 with TRBJ2-3, with D perhaps matching TRBD1 (5 bases). The CDR3 runs to 11 residues. The V end was cut by 4 bases, the J end by 10 bases, with 9 bases between. CDR1 is MDHEN, CDR2 SYDVKM, per germline. The CDR3 loop is CASSSGFAQYF. CDR3 bases: TGTGCCAGCAGTTCAGGGTTCGCGCAGTATTTT.

This clone was observed a single time. This rearrangement joins TRBV28 to TRBJ2-7, with a tentative D call TRBD1 (5 bases). The V gene lost 8 bases and the J gene lost 2 bases, with 10 bases spanning the gap. The CDR3 runs to 12 residues. The germline gives CDR1 MDHEN, CDR2 SYDVKM. The chain's CDR3 is CASWQGPYEQYF. The CDR3 DNA sequence: TGTGCCAGCTGGCAGGGCCCCTACGAGCAGTACTTC.

The rearrangement links TRBV4-1 to TRBJ1-1; 12 bases line up with TRBD1. Germline CDR1 reads MGHRA; CDR2 reads YSYEKL. The CDR3 covers 17 residues. With 0 bases clipped from V and 4 bases from J, the junction kept 6 bases outside the gene matches. CDR3: CASSQDGTGGYGTEAFF. The CDR3 bases are TGCGCCAGCAGCCAAGACGGGACAGGGGGCTATGGCACTGAAGCTTTCTTT.